The 9 T cell receptor beta chains below come from one sample, sequenced in a study of T cell clonotyping in hematopoietic cell transplantation. The data were produced by immunoSEQ multiplex PCR, yet TCRdb's version contains in-frame clones alone and is incomplete. The repertoire holds some 2,100 clones, with more than 65% as singletons. Sample: PBMCs, taken 100 days after allogeneic stem cell transplant. The receptors come from a male patient between 45 and 59 years old who had an allogeneic stem cell transplant from a related donor, so the T cells may come from the graft donor. Some clones in this sample may be carry-over from other donors' samples.

This clone was counted between two and nine times. This chain connects TRBV6-5 to TRBJ2-7; the D gene is possibly TRBD2 (5 bases). Germline values: CDR1 MNHEY, CDR2 SVGAGI. V lost 5 bases and J 4 bases, leaving 18 bases between the germline ends. This CDR3 region has 15 residues. CDR3: CASSVRGLTRYEQYF. In DNA, the CDR3 is TGTGCCAGCAGTGTCCGAGGGCTTACTAGATACGAGCAGTACTTC.

This chain joins TRBV29-1 and TRBJ1-1; no clear D. V was pared by 5 bases and J by 0 bases, with 4 bases between. The CDR3 has 11 amino acids. Germline V gives CDR1 SQVTM, CDR2 ANQGSEA. The CDR3 loop reads CSVKLNTEAFF. The DNA for the CDR3 is TGCAGCGTTAAACTGAACACTGAAGCTTTCTTT.

This clone was seen more than once but under ten times. This rearrangement joins TRBV5-1 to TRBJ2-5; the D gene is possibly TRBD1 (5 bases). The CDR3 contains 14 residues. Germline CDR1 and CDR2: SGHRS and YFSETQ. The V gene lost 1 base and the J gene lost 4 bases, with 11 bases spanning the gap. CDR3 in amino acids: CASSLTGTGETQYF. The CDR3 coding sequence is TGCGCCAGCAGCTTGACAGGAACTGGAGAGACCCAGTACTTC.

The chain carries TRBV29-1 and TRBJ2-5; 9 bases are shared with TRBD1. The CDR3 consists of 13 residues. V dropped 7 bases and J dropped 4; count of bases not matched to a gene: 7. Germline V gives CDR1 SQVTM, CDR2 ANQGSEA. CDR3 amino acids: CSGTGGLGETQYF. Written as DNA, the CDR3 is TGCAGCGGTACAGGGGGCTTGGGAGAGACCCAGTACTTC.

This chain connects TRBV7-2 to TRBJ1-1; D remains unclear. In germline, CDR1 is SGHTA, CDR2 FQGNSA. Trimming pared 5 bases from V and 0 bases from J, leaving 16 bases between. This CDR3 is 16 amino acids long. CDR3 in DNA: TGTGCCAGCAGCCCACAAGGGCAGAACATGAACACTGAAGCTTTCTTT. Its protein product is CASSPQGQNMNTEAFF. Full variable domain (remainder filled in from reference TRBV7-2 and TRBJ1-1): GAGVSQSPSNKVTEKGKDVELRCDPISGHTALYWYRQSLGQGLEFLIYFQGNSAPDKSGLPSDRFSAERTGGSVSTLTIQRTQQEDSAVYLCASSPQGQNMNTEAFFGQGTRLTVV.

The CDR3 here is CASSLARGDREQFF. As DNA, the CDR3 is TGTGCCAGCAGCTTAGCGCGGGGAGACAGGGAACAGTTCTTC. The chain employs TRBV7-2 and TRBJ2-1; D is perhaps TRBD1 (7 bases). There are 14 residues in the CDR3. V lost 0 bases to trimming and J lost 13 bases, with 16 bases between them. Germline CDR1 and CDR2: SGHTA and FQGNSA.

J is TRBJ2-7 and V is TRBV7-2, with 14 positions matching TRBD2. Germline V gives CDR1 SGHTA, CDR2 FQGNSA. V shed 5 bases, J shed 5 bases, and the junction held 8 bases outside the gene matches. CDR3 size: 16 residues. CDR3 amino acids: CASSPRLAGGPDEQYF. The CDR3 DNA is TGTGCCAGCAGCCCTCGACTAGCGGGAGGGCCGGACGAGCAGTACTTC.

The chain has TRBV29-1 and TRBJ2-2; 10 bases fit TRBD1. CDR1 and CDR2 (germline): SQVTM, ANQGSEA. J was trimmed by 5 bases and V by 2 bases; bases with no gene match: 8. CDR3 size: 16 residues. In DNA form, the CDR3 reads TGCAGCGTTGAATCCGGGACAGGGGTAGGGACCGGGGAGCTGTTTTTT. Translating gives CSVESGTGVGTGELFF.

The CDR3 nucleotides read TGTGCCAGCAGCTTGAATGACTATGGCTACACCTTC. Translating it yields CASSLNDYGYTF. This rearrangement joins TRBV13 to TRBJ1-2; D ambiguous. CDR3 size: 12 residues. V dropped 3 bases and J dropped 3 bases, with 5 bases sitting between them. Germline V gene sequence: CDR1 PRHDT, CDR2 FYEKMQ (reference sequence).